The rows below give T cell receptor beta chains drawn from one sample of a study of identifying expanded T cells in peripheral blood. Repertoires were generated with immunoSEQ multiplex PCR, while TCRdb's copy carries only in-frame clones and drops some. The table has roughly 100,000 clones, around 88% seen once. The sequenced sample was blood. The receptors here all came from a person aged 18 to 70 in good health. Each CDR3 is given without its conserved first and last residue. Expanded clones get a size class; other rows say once, few or many, or leave the size out.

j_gene,abundance,v_gene,CDR3aa
TRBJ2-1,-,TRBV5-1,ASSGTGVYEQF
TRBJ2-1,-,TRBV29-1,SVEGPSGGVIEQF
TRBJ2-7,-,TRBV5-6,ASSLDRRTYEQY
TRBJ2-7,-,TRBV10-3,AISESTRQGRIYEQY
TRBJ2-3,-,TRBV5-4,ASSLRTQSTDTQY
TRBJ2-6,few,TRBV28,ASSSRTSGANVLT
TRBJ1-1,-,TRBV10-3,AISAGGARTEAF
TRBJ2-6,-,TRBV28,ASSFGGANVLT
TRBJ1-1,-,TRBV19,ASSVGTDLGGNTEAF
TRBJ2-5,few,TRBV2,ASSELGGSDQETQY
TRBJ2-5,once,TRBV28,ASSPDPGHQETQY
TRBJ1-3,-,TRBV10-3,ATRAANSGNTIY
TRBJ2-3,-,TRBV7-9,ASSALGPEDTQY
TRBJ2-2,-,TRBV6-5,ASSNRDDTGELF
TRBJ1-2,-,TRBV6-6,ASSVDRGYGYT
TRBJ2-5,-,TRBV5-1,ASSLDGETQY
TRBJ2-1,-,TRBV7-9,ASSKDSQYNEQF
TRBJ1-5,few,TRBV4-1,ASSQEVKPNQPQH
TRBJ1-1,-,TRBV21-1,ASSKGGLDTEAF
TRBJ1-4,-,TRBV5-1,ASSLAQGDSGKLF
TRBJ1-1,few,TRBV18,ASSAIQGEAF
TRBJ2-3,-,TRBV6-6,ASSSSAGVGDTQY
TRBJ2-7,-,TRBV11-2,ASSFLDRDYEQY
TRBJ1-2,-,TRBV6-5,ASRSANYGYT
TRBJ1-1,-,TRBV11-2,ASSLFLTNPEAF
TRBJ2-7,once,TRBV5-1,ASKPLETGAYEQY
TRBJ2-7,-,TRBV29-1,SVEDREGTYEQY
TRBJ1-3,-,TRBV7-9,ASSPAGQGVDTIY
TRBJ2-5,-,TRBV10-1,ASSDNPRGTQY
TRBJ1-1,-,TRBV30,AWSVGTVDEAF
TRBJ1-4,-,TRBV5-4,ASSLDHEKLF
TRBJ2-7,-,TRBV2,ASTPWGLEGNEQY
TRBJ2-1,-,TRBV19,ASSINMAGGYNEQF
TRBJ1-3,-,TRBV9,ASSVSSGGSGNTIY
TRBJ2-1,once,TRBV10-2,ASRGGGYNEQF
TRBJ1-5,-,TRBV5-1,ASSLAWGGNQPQH
TRBJ1-1,-,TRBV6-5,ASSWAGNTEAF
TRBJ2-7,-,TRBV4-1,ASSQGVGDRGNEQY
TRBJ1-5,once,TRBV7-9,ASSQTGNSNQPQH
TRBJ2-7,few,TRBV28,ASSFSQQGAYEQY
TRBJ1-2,-,TRBV18,ASSPYEGAYGYT
TRBJ2-1,-,TRBV4-2,ASSQARQINEQF
TRBJ2-1,few,TRBV6-6,ATGLGVSSYNEQF
TRBJ1-6,-,TRBV4-2,ASSQVQTRTNSPLH
TRBJ1-1,-,TRBV5-1,ASSLAASPEAF
TRBJ2-7,-,TRBV6-5,ASRNLVTGVGEQY
TRBJ2-7,-,TRBV27,ASSPASSYEQY
TRBJ1-4,-,TRBV5-5,ASSLSYRGRIYEKLF
TRBJ2-1,-,TRBV5-8,ASSLFKVLNNEQF
TRBJ2-3,-,TRBV9,ASSVAGGGTPTDTQY
TRBJ1-5,-,TRBV19,ASTEQGRQPQH
TRBJ2-5,-,TRBV19,ASSPSQGAQTQY
TRBJ1-2,-,TRBV7-2,ASSLSGPNNYGYT
TRBJ1-2,-,TRBV19,ASSRGEYGYT
TRBJ1-4,once,TRBV2,ASNTGVGEKLF
TRBJ2-7,-,TRBV18,ASTTQGGKSYEQY
TRBJ2-3,-,TRBV28,ASRYPSGRRRDTDTQY
TRBJ2-2,-,TRBV10-3,AIGERTNTGELF